A selection of T cell receptor beta chains follows, all from one sample in a study of siplizumab effects on memory and regulatory T cells. The table came from immunoSEQ multiplex PCR; TCRdb's copy has only in-frame clones and leaves some out. Of roughly 93,000 clones listed, 85% to 95% were seen once; the top ten hold around 1.5%. Sequences were obtained from non-Treg CD4+ T cells sorted from blood. These receptors came from a human donor in good health. CDR3s include the opening cysteine and the closing phenylalanine or tryptophan. The order of the fields is clone size, D gene, J gene, V gene, CDR3 DNA, CDR3 protein. D genes are given only for firm matches. The size field is filled for only some rows; it gives once, few, many or a size class.

few	.	TRBJ1-5	TRBV7-2	TGTGCCAGCAGCTTCTTCAATCAGCCCCAGCATTTT	CASSFFNQPQHF
.	.	TRBJ1-6	TRBV27	TGTGCCAGCACCGAATCCTATAATTCACCCCTCCACTTT	CASTESYNSPLHF
.	TRBD2	TRBJ2-1	TRBV19	TGTGCCAGTAGTAGCCCGGGACTAGCGGGAGGGAATGAGCAGTTCTTC	CASSSPGLAGGNEQFF
.	.	TRBJ2-7	TRBV9	TGTGCCAGCAGCGTATCTTGGACGGCCGACGAGCAGTACTTC	CASSVSWTADEQYF
.	TRBD2	TRBJ2-2	TRBV28	TGTGCCAGCAGTTTCAGGACTAGCGGGAACACCGGGGAGCTGTTTTTT	CASSFRTSGNTGELFF
.	TRBD2	TRBJ2-1	TRBV28	TGTGCCAGCAGTGTACTAGCGGGAGCGTCCTACAATGAGCAGTTCTTC	CASSVLAGASYNEQFF
.	.	TRBJ2-7	TRBV5-5	TGTGCCAGCAGCTTGATCTACGAGCAGTACTTC	CASSLIYEQYF
.	.	TRBJ1-4	TRBV5-1	TGCGCCAGCAGCCGGGGGGACTTGCAGGATGAAAAACTGTTTTTT	CASSRGDLQDEKLFF
.	TRBD1	TRBJ1-5	TRBV18	TGTGCCAGCTCACCAGGTGGACAGGGGGGGAGGCCCCAGCATTTT	CASSPGGQGGRPQHF
few	.	TRBJ1-1	TRBV19	TGTGCCAGTAGTATAGCTGACACGAACACTGAAGCTTTCTTT	CASSIADTNTEAFF
.	.	TRBJ1-2	TRBV7-9	TGTGCCAGCAGCGTATCAGGGGACTATGGCTACACCTTC	CASSVSGDYGYTF
.	TRBD2	TRBJ2-7	TRBV7-9	TGTGCCAGCGGGTACGGGGGAGGGCCATCCTACGAGCAGTACTTC	CASGYGGGPSYEQYF
once	.	TRBJ2-1	TRBV28	TGTGCCAGCAGGGAAATGACTAGACTAATAAACAATGAGCAGTTCTTC	CASREMTRLINNEQFF
.	TRBD1	TRBJ1-5	TRBV18	TGTGCCAGCTCCGACAGGGGCAGCAATCAGCCCCAGCATTTT	CASSDRGSNQPQHF
.	.	TRBJ1-1	TRBV21-1	TGTGCCAGCAGCAAAGTTGTGGGCACCTCGAACACTGAAGCTTTCTTT	CASSKVVGTSNTEAFF
.	TRBD1	TRBJ2-5	TRBV28	TGTGCCAGCACCCACCAAGGTGGACAGGTGGGGACCCAGTACTTC	CASTHQGGQVGTQYF
few	.	TRBJ1-1	TRBV30	TGTGCCTGGAGTCGACCCCCTCTCACTGAAGCTTTCTTT	CAWSRPPLTEAFF
.	.	TRBJ1-5	TRBV5-6	TGTGCCAGCAGCTTGATTGGGAATAGCAATCAGCCCCAGCATTTT	CASSLIGNSNQPQHF
.	.	TRBJ1-3	TRBV20-1	TGCGGAAGGCGGCACGGAAACACCATATATTTT	CGRRHGNTIYF
.	.	TRBJ1-5	TRBV28	TGTGCCAGCAGTCGCCGACAGGTAGGGAGCAATCAGCCCCAGCATTTT	CASSRRQVGSNQPQHF
.	.	TRBJ2-1	TRBV5-4	TGTGCCAGCAGCGGTGCGGGACGCCGCTCTGGGGGTTTGGGAACTGAGCAGTTCTTC	CASSGAGRRSGGLGTEQFF
.	.	TRBJ2-5	TRBV18	TGTGCCAGCTCCCGACCTAGTGGAGTTGGAGAGACCCAGTACTTC	CASSRPSGVGETQYF
.	.	TRBJ2-3	TRBV5-1	TGCGCCAGCAGCTTGGAGACATTTGTAGTAGATACGCAGTATTTT	CASSLETFVVDTQYF